Listed below are T cell receptor beta chains from one sample, sequenced in a study of spatial heterogeneity in lung cancer. TCRdb re-analysed the 5' RACE reads in MiXCR, keeping a single row per CDR3 protein. The data show 15,000 to 20,000 distinct CDR3 sequences, around 6.5% seen once. Sequences were derived from lung tumor tissue, sampled at surgery. These receptors all stem from a female donor with early-stage non-small cell lung cancer. The CDR3 runs from the conserved cysteine through the conserved F or W. A D gene is named only where the DNA matches it firmly. Clone size is not always given. Where it is, it says once, few, many or a class for expanded clones.

TRBV21-1	NA	TRBJ2-7	few	TGTGCCAGCAGCGTGGACATCGCCTACGAGCAGTACTTC	CASSVDIAYEQYF
TRBV6-2/TRBV6-3	TRBD2	TRBJ2-3	many	TGTGCCAGCAGCTGCTACACTAGCGGGAGTCCCAGAACTCGAGATACGCAGTATTTT	CASSCYTSGSPRTRDTQYF
TRBV3-1	NA	TRBJ2-7	NA	TGTGCCAGCAGCCATCCTAGTACATACGAGCAGTACTTC	CASSHPSTYEQYF
TRBV6-5	NA	TRBJ1-1	many	TGTGCCAGTCTGGGGCAGGGAGTAGCTTTCTTT	CASLGQGVAFF
TRBV6-5	NA	TRBJ2-7	many	TGTGCCAGCAGTTACTCGAACAGGGGAGGATACGAGCAGTACTTC	CASSYSNRGGYEQYF
TRBV28	NA	TRBJ1-1	many	TGTGCCAGCAGTTTAACTGTAGGCATGAACACTGAAGCTTTCTTT	CASSLTVGMNTEAFF
TRBV30	NA	TRBJ2-4	many	TGTGCCTGGAGTCCTACAGGGTTAGCCAAAAACATTCAGTACTTC	CAWSPTGLAKNIQYF
TRBV4-2	NA	TRBJ1-6	NA	TGTGCCAGCAGCCCTGTTCCCGGACTCCTCCACTTT	CASSPVPGLLHF
TRBV5-5	TRBD2	TRBJ2-1	many	TGTGCCAGCAGCTTGGCGAGGCTAGCGGGAGTGCAGATTGGCAATGAGCAGTTCTTC	CASSLARLAGVQIGNEQFF
TRBV20-1	NA	TRBJ2-7	many	TGCAGTGCTATTCTCAGGGAACCCTACGAGCAGTACTTC	CSAILREPYEQYF
TRBV6-1	TRBD2	TRBJ2-1	many	TGTGCCAGCACCCCAGGCCGGGCTAGCGGATACAATGAGCAGTTCTTC	CASTPGRASGYNEQFF
TRBV20-1	TRBD1	TRBJ1-3	few	TGCAGTGCTACGCCCGGGACAGGGGGCATGAGCTCTGGAAACACCATATATTTT	CSATPGTGGMSSGNTIYF
TRBV9	NA	TRBJ1-5	many	TGTGCCAGCAGCGTGAGTAATCAGCCCCAGCATTTT	CASSVSNQPQHF
TRBV7-2	NA	TRBJ2-7	many	TGTGCCAGCAGCTTAGTCGGGACCTTGGGGGAGCAGTACTTC	CASSLVGTLGEQYF
TRBV7-3	NA	TRBJ2-1	many	TGTGCCAGCAGCTTAGGCTCCTACAATGAGCAGTTCTTC	CASSLGSYNEQFF
TRBV29-1	NA	TRBJ2-3	few	TGCAGCGTTGAAATAGCTTCTAGCACAGATACGCAGTATTTT	CSVEIASSTDTQYF
TRBV5-1	TRBD2	TRBJ2-2	medium-sized	TGCGCCAGCAGCTTCGCCAGCGGGAGGGTGAACACCGGGGAGCTGTTTTTT	CASSFASGRVNTGELFF
TRBV5-1	NA	TRBJ1-3	many	TGCGCCAGCAGCTTGGTTACGGGAGCTGGAAACACCATATATTTT	CASSLVTGAGNTIYF
TRBV5-1	TRBD2	TRBJ2-1	many	TGCGCCAGCAGCCGACTAGCGGGCTCCTACAATGAGCAGTTCTTC	CASSRLAGSYNEQFF
TRBV18	NA	TRBJ1-1	NA	TGTGCCAGCTCACCGCAGACGGACACTGAAGCTTTCTTT	CASSPQTDTEAFF
TRBV29-1	TRBD2	TRBJ2-2	many	TGCAGCGTTCCGGGGGAGGGAAACACCGGGGAGCTGTTTTTT	CSVPGEGNTGELFF
TRBV4-3	NA	TRBJ1-6	many	TGCGCCAGCAGCCAAGGAGAGGGAAATTCACCCCTCCACTTT	CASSQGEGNSPLHF
TRBV24-1	TRBD2	TRBJ2-1	few	TGTGCCACCAGTGATTTCCCGTCTAGCGGGAGATGGAATGAGCAGTTCTTC	CATSDFPSSGRWNEQFF
TRBV12-5	TRBD1	TRBJ2-3	many	TGTGCTAGTGGTTTGGCGTCAAAGGACAGGGTGAATACGCAGTATTTT	CASGLASKDRVNTQYF
TRBV28	NA	TRBJ1-1	medium-sized	TGTGCCAGCAGCGCGACAGGGAACACTGAAGCTTTCTTT	CASSATGNTEAFF
TRBV11-2	TRBD2	TRBJ2-1	NA	TGTGCCAGCAGCATGCAGACTAGCGGGGCTTATGAGCAGTTCTTC	CASSMQTSGAYEQFF
TRBV20-1	NA	TRBJ2-5	many	TGCAGTGCGGGTCCAGCATCCGAAGGGGAGACCCAGTACTTC	CSAGPASEGETQYF
TRBV7-2	NA	TRBJ2-7	NA	TGTGCCAGCAGCTTTTCATCAGGGGACTACGAGCAGTACTTC	CASSFSSGDYEQYF
TRBV4-3	NA	TRBJ2-1	NA	TGCGCCAGCAGCCAAGACGCGGACGGGAGCTCCTACAATGAGCAGTTCTTC	CASSQDADGSSYNEQFF
TRBV20-1	NA	TRBJ1-6	medium-sized	TGCAGTGCCAGACAGCTAGACTCCTATAATTCACCCCTCCACTTT	CSARQLDSYNSPLHF
TRBV5-1	TRBD1	TRBJ2-3	many	TGCGCCAGCAGCAGGAGACAGGGGGCGATACGGGACGTCACAGATACGCAGTATTTT	CASSRRQGAIRDVTDTQYF
TRBV7-2	NA	TRBJ2-3	many	TGTGCCAGCAGCTTTCTAAACGGTCCGGGGGATACGCAGTATTTT	CASSFLNGPGDTQYF
TRBV27	TRBD1	TRBJ2-7	many	TGTGCCAGCCGTAGACAGGGGTCGGCCTACGAGCAGTACTTC	CASRRQGSAYEQYF
TRBV12-3/TRBV12-4	NA	TRBJ1-1	NA	TGTGCCAGCAGTTTCGCCTCGATAGGAGCTTTCTTT	CASSFASIGAFF
TRBV5-1	NA	TRBJ2-1	NA	TGCGCCAGCAGTTTGTCCGGGACACGCGTTTCCAATGAGCAGTTCTTC	CASSLSGTRVSNEQFF
TRBV6-6	TRBD2	TRBJ2-3	NA	TGTGCCAGCAGTTACTCGAAGGTAGCGGGAGTGTCAGATACGCAGTATTTT	CASSYSKVAGVSDTQYF
TRBV7-2	TRBD1	TRBJ1-2	many	TGTGCCAGCAGCTTACTTACAGGGGATAGTTATGGCTACACCTTC	CASSLLTGDSYGYTF
TRBV7-2	TRBD1	TRBJ2-5	many	TGTGCCAGCAGCTTAGTTTGGGGGACAGGAGGAGAGACCCAGTACTTC	CASSLVWGTGGETQYF
TRBV20-1	NA	TRBJ2-3	NA	TGCAGTGCTAGAGACGTTCACCTCGGGCCAGATACGCAGTATTTT	CSARDVHLGPDTQYF
TRBV6-1	NA	TRBJ1-1	medium-sized	TGTGCCAGCAAAAGGGACCCGAACACTGAAGCTTTCTTT	CASKRDPNTEAFF
TRBV7-8	TRBD2	TRBJ2-1	many	TGTGCCAGCAGCAGCCGGACTAGCGGGGAGAATGAGCAGTTCTTC	CASSSRTSGENEQFF